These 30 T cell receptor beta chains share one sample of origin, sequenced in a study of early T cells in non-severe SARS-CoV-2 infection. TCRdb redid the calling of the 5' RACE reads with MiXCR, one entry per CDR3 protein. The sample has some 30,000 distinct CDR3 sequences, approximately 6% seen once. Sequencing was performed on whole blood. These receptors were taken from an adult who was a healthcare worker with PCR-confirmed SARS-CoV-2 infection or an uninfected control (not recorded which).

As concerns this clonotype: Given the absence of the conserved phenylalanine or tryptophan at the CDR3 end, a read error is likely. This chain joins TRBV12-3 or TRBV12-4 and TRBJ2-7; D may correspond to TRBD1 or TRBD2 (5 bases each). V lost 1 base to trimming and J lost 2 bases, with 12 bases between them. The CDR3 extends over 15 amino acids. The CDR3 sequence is CASSLGAARAYEQYL. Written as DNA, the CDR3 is TGTGCCAGCAGTTTAGGAGCGGCCAGGGCCTACGAGCAGTACCTC.

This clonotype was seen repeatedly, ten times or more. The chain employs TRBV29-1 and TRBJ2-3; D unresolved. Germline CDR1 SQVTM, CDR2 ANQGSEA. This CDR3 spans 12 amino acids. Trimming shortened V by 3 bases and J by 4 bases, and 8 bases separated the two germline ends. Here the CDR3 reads CSVDPAADTQYF. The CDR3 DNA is TGCAGCGTTGACCCCGCTGCAGATACGCAGTATTTT.

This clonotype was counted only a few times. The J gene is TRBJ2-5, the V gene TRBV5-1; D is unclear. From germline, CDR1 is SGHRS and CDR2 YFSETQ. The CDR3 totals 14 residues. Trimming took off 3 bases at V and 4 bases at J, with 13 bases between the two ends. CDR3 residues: CASSSSTQGETQYF. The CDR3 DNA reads TGCGCCAGCAGCTCTTCAACCCAAGGAGAGACCCAGTACTTC.

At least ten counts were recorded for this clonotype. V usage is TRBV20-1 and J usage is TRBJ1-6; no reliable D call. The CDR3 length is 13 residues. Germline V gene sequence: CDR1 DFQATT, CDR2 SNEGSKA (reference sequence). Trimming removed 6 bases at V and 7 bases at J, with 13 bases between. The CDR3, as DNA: TGCAGTGCGCAGGAGGTGGGCAATTCACCCCTCCACTTT. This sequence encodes CSAQEVGNSPLHF.

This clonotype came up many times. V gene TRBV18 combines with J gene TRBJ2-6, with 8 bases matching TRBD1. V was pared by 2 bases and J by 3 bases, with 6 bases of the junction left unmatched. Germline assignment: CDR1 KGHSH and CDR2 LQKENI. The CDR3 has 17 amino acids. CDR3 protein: CASSPDQGAFGANVLTF. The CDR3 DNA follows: TGTGCCAGCTCACCAGATCAGGGGGCGTTTGGGGCCAACGTCCTGACTTTC. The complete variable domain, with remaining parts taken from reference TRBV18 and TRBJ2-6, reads NAGVMQNPRHLVRRRGQEARLRCSPMKGHSHVYWYRQLPEEGLKFMVYLQKENIIDESGMPKERFSAEFPKEGPSILRIQQVVRGDSAAYFCASSPDQGAFGANVLTFGAGSRLTVL.

CDR3: CASSAKRGVYNEQFF. The CDR3 DNA is TGCGCCAGCAGTGCTAAGCGGGGGGTGTACAATGAGCAGTTCTTC. The chain is built from TRBV10-1 and TRBJ2-1; 9 bases are a match to TRBD2. Germline CDR1 reads WNHNN; CDR2 reads SYGVQD (reference sequence). This CDR3 is built from 15 residues. After removal of 4 bases from V and 4 bases from J, the junction contained 5 bases not matched to a gene.

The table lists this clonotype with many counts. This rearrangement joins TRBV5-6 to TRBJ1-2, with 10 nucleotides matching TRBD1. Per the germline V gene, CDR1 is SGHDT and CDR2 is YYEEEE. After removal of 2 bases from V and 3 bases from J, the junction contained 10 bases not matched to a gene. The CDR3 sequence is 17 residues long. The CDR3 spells CASSFFRGTGVDYGYTF. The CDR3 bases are TGTGCCAGCAGCTTCTTCCGGGGGACAGGGGTGGACTATGGCTACACCTTC.

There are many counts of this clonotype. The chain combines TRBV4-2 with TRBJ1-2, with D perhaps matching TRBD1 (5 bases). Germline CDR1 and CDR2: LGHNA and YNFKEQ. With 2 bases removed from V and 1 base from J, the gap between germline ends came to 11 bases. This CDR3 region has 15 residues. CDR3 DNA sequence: TGTGCCAGCAGCCAACGAAGGGGAGTTAACTATGGCTACACCTTC. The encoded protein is CASSQRRGVNYGYTF.

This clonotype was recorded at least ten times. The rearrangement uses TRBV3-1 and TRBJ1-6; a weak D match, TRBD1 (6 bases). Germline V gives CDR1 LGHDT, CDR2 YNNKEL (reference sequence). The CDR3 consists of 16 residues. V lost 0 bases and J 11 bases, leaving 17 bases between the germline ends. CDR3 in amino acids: CASSQDGLRDITPLHF. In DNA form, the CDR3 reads TGTGCCAGCAGCCAAGATGGGTTAAGGGACATAACACCCCTCCACTTT. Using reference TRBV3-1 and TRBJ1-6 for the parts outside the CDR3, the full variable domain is DTAVSQTPKYLVTQMGNDKSIKCEQNLGHDTMYWYKQDSKKFLKIMFSYNNKELIINETVPNRFSPKSPDKAHLNLHINSLELGDSAVYFCASSQDGLRDITPLHFGNGTRLTVT.

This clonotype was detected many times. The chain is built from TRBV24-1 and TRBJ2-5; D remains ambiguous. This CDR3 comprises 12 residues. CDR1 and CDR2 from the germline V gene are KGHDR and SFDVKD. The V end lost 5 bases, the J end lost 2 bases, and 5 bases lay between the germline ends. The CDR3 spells CATSGQQETQYF. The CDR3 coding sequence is TGTGCCACCAGTGGGCAGCAAGAGACCCAGTACTTC.

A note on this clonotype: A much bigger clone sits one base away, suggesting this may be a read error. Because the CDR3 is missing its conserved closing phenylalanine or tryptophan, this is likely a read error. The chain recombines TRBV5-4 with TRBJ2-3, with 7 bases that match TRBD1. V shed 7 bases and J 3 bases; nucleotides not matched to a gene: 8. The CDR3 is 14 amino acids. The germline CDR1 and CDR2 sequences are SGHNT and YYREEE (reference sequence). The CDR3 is CASSPTGQTDTQYS. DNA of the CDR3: TGTGCCAGCTCCCCGACAGGGCAAACAGATACGCAGTATTCT.

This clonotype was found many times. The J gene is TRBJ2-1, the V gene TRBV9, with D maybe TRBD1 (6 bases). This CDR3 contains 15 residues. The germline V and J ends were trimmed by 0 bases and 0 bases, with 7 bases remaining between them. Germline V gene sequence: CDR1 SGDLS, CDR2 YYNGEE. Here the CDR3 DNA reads TGTGCCAGCAGCGTAGGGACAGTCTCCTACAATGAGCAGTTCTTC. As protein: CASSVGTVSYNEQFF.

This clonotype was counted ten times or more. In DNA form, the CDR3 reads TGCAGCGTTGTGGGATACACCGGGGAGCTGTTTTTT. Protein: CSVVGYTGELFF. The chain joins TRBV29-1 to TRBJ2-2; no firm D call. The germline V and J ends were trimmed by 4 bases and 3 bases, with 6 bases remaining between them. CDR1 is SQVTM and CDR2 is ANQGSEA in the germline V gene. This CDR3 contains 12 residues.

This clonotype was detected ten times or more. The CDR3 DNA is TGTGCCAGTAGTATTATTGACAGCGACTATGGCTACACCTTC. Its protein is CASSIIDSDYGYTF. The rearrangement uses TRBV19 and TRBJ1-2; D possibly corresponds to TRBD1 (5 bases). Between the trimmed V and J ends, which lost 3 bases and 3 bases, there was a span of 11 bases. The CDR3 spans 14 residues. Germline CDR1 and CDR2: LNHDA and SQIVND (reference sequence).

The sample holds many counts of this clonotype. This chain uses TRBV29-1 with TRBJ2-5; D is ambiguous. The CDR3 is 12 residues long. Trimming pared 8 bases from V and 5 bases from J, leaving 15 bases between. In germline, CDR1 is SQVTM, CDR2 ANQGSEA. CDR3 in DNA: TGCAGCCACCGTTCGGCGGCGGAGACCCAGTACTTC. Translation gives CSHRSAAETQYF.

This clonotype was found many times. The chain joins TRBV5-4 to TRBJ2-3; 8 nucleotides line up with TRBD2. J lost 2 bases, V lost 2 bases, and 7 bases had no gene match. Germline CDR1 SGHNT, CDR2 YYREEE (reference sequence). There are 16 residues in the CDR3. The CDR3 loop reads CASSLAWRGATDTQYF. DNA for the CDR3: TGTGCCAGCAGCTTAGCATGGCGGGGGGCCACAGATACGCAGTATTTT. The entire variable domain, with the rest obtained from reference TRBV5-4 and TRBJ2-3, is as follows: ETGVTQSPTHLIKTRGQQVTLRCSSQSGHNTVSWYQQALGQGPQFIFQYYREEENGRGNFPPRFSGLQFPNYSSELNVNALELDDSALYLCASSLAWRGATDTQYFGPGTRLTVL.

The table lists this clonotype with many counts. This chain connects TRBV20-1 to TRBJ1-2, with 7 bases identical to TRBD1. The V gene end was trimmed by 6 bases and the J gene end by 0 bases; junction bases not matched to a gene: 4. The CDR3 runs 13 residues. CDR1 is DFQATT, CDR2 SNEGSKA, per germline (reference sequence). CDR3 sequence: CSAPGQANYGYTF. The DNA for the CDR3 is TGCAGTGCCCCTGGACAGGCTAACTATGGCTACACCTTC.

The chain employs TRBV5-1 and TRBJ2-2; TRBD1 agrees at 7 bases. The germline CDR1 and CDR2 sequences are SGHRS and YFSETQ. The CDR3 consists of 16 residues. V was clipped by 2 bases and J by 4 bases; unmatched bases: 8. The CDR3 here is CASSLEGARGTGELFF. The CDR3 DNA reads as TGCGCCAGCAGCTTAGAGGGGGCCCGGGGCACCGGGGAGCTGTTTTTT.

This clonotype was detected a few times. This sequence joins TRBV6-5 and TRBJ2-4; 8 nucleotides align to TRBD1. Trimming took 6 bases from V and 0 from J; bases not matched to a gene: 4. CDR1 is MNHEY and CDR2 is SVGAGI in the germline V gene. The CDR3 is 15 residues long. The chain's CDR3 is CASRRTGLAKNIQYF. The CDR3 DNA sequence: TGTGCCAGCAGACGGACAGGGCTAGCCAAAAACATTCAGTACTTC.

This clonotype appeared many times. The CDR3 sequence: CASSLQGTYEKLFF. The CDR3 nucleotides read TGTGCCAGCAGTTTACAGGGGACCTACGAAAAACTGTTTTTT. The chain has TRBV12-3 or TRBV12-4 and TRBJ1-4; D perhaps matches TRBD1 (6 bases). The CDR3 runs to 14 residues. The V end was cut by 2 bases, the J end by 8 bases, with 12 bases between.

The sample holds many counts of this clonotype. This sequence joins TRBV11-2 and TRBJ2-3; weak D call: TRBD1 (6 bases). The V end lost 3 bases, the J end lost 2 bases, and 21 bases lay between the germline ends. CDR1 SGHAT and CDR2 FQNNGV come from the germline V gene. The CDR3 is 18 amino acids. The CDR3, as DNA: TGTGCCAGCAGCTTGGACCCCCGGACAGCGAATCCCACAGATACGCAGTATTTT. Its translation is CASSLDPRTANPTDTQYF.

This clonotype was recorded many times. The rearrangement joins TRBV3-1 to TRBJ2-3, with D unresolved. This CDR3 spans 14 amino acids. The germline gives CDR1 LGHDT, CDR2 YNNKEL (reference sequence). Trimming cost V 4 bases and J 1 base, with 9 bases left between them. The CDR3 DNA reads TGTGCCAGCAGCCCGATGACGGGCACAGATACGCAGTATTTT. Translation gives CASSPMTGTDTQYF.

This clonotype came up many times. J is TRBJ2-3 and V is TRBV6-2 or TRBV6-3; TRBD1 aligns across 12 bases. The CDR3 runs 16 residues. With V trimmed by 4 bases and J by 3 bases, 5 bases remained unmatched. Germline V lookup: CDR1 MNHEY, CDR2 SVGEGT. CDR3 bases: TGTGCCAGCAGTTGGGACAGGGGGCGTGGGACAGATACGCAGTATTTT. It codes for CASSWDRGRGTDTQYF.

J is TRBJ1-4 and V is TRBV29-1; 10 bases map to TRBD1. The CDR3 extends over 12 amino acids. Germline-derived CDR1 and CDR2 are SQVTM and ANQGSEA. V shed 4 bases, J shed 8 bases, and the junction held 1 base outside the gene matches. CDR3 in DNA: TGCAGCGTTGGGGACAGGGGCGAAAAACTGTTTTTT. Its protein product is CSVGDRGEKLFF.

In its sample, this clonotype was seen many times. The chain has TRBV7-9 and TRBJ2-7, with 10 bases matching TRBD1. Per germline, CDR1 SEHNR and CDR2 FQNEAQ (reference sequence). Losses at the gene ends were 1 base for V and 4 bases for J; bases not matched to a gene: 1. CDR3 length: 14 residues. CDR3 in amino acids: CASSLGGQGYEQYF. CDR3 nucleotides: TGTGCCAGCAGCTTAGGGGGACAGGGGTACGAGCAGTACTTC.

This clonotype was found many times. The CDR3 reads CSARTVNQPQHF. CDR3 sequence (DNA): TGCAGTGCCCGGACAGTTAATCAGCCCCAGCATTTT. The rearrangement links TRBV20-1 to TRBJ1-5; weak D call: TRBD1 (6 bases). The CDR3 loop spans 12 amino acids. Trimming shortened V by 6 bases and J by 4 bases, and 10 bases separated the two germline ends. Germline assignment: CDR1 DFQATT and CDR2 SNEGSKA (reference sequence).

CDR3 DNA sequence: TGTGCCAGCAGTCATGACAGGGCTGGTTCCTACGAGCAGTACTTC. Its protein is CASSHDRAGSYEQYF. The rearrangement uses TRBV28 and TRBJ2-7; 7 nucleotides match TRBD1. Germline CDR1 is MDHEN and CDR2 is SYDVKM. Losses at the gene ends were 5 bases for V and 1 base for J; bases not matched to a gene: 8. CDR3 length equals 15 residues.

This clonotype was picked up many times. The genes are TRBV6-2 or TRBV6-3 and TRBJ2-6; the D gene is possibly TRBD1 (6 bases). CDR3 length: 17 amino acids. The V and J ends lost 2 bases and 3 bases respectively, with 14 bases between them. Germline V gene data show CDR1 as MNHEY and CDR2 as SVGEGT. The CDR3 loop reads CASSYPDSRSGANVLTF. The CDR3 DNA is TGTGCCAGCAGTTACCCGGACAGCCGGAGTGGGGCCAACGTCCTGACTTTC.

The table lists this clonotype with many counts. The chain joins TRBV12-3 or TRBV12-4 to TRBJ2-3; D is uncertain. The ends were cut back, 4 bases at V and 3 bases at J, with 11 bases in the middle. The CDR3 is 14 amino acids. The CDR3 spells CASSSGPQTDTQYF. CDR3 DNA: TGTGCCAGCAGTTCCGGACCCCAAACAGATACGCAGTATTTT.

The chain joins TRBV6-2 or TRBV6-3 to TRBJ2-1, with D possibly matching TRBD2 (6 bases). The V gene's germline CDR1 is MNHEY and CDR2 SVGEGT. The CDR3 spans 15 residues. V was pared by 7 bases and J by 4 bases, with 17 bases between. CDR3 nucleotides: TGTGCCAGCAAACGTATGGCTAGCGCTTACAATGAGCAGTTCTTC. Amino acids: CASKRMASAYNEQFF.